What follows is one TCR beta chain and its context. No cognate antigen has been identified for it. No base qualities exist here, and no much larger clone lies one base off it. The sample originates from a study of PD-L1 blockade in urothelial cancer (dated 2017 in TCRdb). The study in broad terms: Every patient began therapy in 2014 and was given atezolizumab 1,200 mg intravenously every 3 weeks. Durable clinical benefit was achieved by nine patients and was not achieved by 20 patients. Durable clinical benefit was defined as a progression-free survival longer than 6 months, and TCR features were additionally tested against progression-free survival and overall survival. Pretreatment tumor samples, along with matched peripheral blood collected serially before and after atezolizumab treatment, underwent TCR sequencing. Pretreatment blood TCR-seq was available for fewer than 30 patients, at least one posttreatment blood collection was obtained for around 25 patients, and tumor TCR-seq was available for around 25 patients. Twenty-five of 29 patients were identified as males with urothelial cancer of bladder origin, and a prior smoking history was reported by 18 of 29 patients. Whole exome sequencing and RNA sequencing of pretreatment tumors were performed alongside TCR sequencing in the same patients. Blood samples gave median yields of around 150,000 T cells and 82,636 unique TCRs, along with a median clonality of approximately 0.08. An exploratory multi-omic analysis was conducted of the somatic, immune and clinical correlates of response to PD-L1 blockade with atezolizumab in urothelial cancer. Patients had an ECOG performance status of 0 or 1 and had received between 0 and 3 prior chemotherapy regimens. Blood samples were analyzed at 3 weeks after treatment start (second dose) and at 6 weeks after treatment start.

To estimate absolute template abundance from read counts, synthetic TCR analog templates were spiked into each PCR. Using the immunoSEQ assay, TCRbeta CDR3 regions were amplified from genomic DNA with bias-controlled V and J gene primers. Sequencing of rearranged TCRbeta segments was performed at approximately 20X coverage. The authors' pipeline ran thus. Sequencing errors were corrected by clustering, and CDR3s were annotated against IMGT so that V, D and J genes could be assigned. Downstream analyses used only productive TCRbeta rearrangements, leaving out any out-of-frame or stop-codon sequences. Clonality was calculated as one minus the Shannon entropy normalized by the log of the number of unique productive sequences. Clones differing between time points or between blood and tumor were identified by Fisher's exact test with Benjamini-Hochberg correction at adjusted p below 0.01. As stored in TCRdb, this immuneACCESS dataset retains in-frame rearrangements with V and J assigned. A fraction of the clones does not appear; measured against another copy, unresolved V genes explain less than half of the discrepancy, and the remainder lacks a known reason. The D gene and trimming were derived from the DNA, and the V and J assignments and clone size from that table. The sample table lists 30,000 to 40,000 clones, 91% of them with a count of one. About 11% of the sample is taken by the ten largest.

Taken with the paper, the label for time point translates to: pretreatment peripheral blood. The cohort comprised 29 patients with locally advanced or metastatic urothelial carcinoma treated at Memorial Sloan Kettering on a trial protocol. Peripheral blood mononuclear cells were collected from each patient pretreatment and during treatment, giving between 1 and 8 total time points per patient. The Qiagen DNeasy Blood extraction kit was used to purify genomic DNA from total PBMCs and from tumor samples. PBMCs were collected pretreatment and during treatment, and were isolated and stored as previously described. From cysteine to phenylalanine, the CDR3 is 12 amino acids long. The sequence is cut down to CDR3 DNA, 36 bases in frame from base 1. The germline V gene (reference sequence) yields MNHEY for CDR1 and SMNVEV for CDR2. Between the V and J ends, shortened by 2 bases and 7 bases respectively, the junction contains 9 bases.

Broad study findings and their caveats: Because the sample size was small (n ≈ 30) and many exploratory analyses were performed, the results are intended to be hypothesis-generating. Improved progression-free and overall survival was found to be associated with pretreatment peripheral blood TCR clonality below the median. Patients with durable benefit showed greater expansion of tumor-associated TCR clones in peripheral blood 3 weeks after starting treatment (n ≈ 20, p = 0.022).

The TCR originated in a woman aged 55 to 70 with urothelial cancer. The sequencing used PBMCs, collected around atezolizumab (anti-PD-L1) treatment. The chain is encoded by TRBV27 joined to TRBJ2-7; TRBD2 is possibly the D segment (6 matching bases). The CDR3 reads CASSLTSGEQYF. The nucleotide sequence reads as follows: TGTGCCAGCAGTTTAACCAGCGGGGAGCAGTACTTC.